The 31 T cell receptor beta chains reported below all come from one sample, sequenced in a study of CD8 T cells in ankylosing spondylitis. From the 5' RACE reads, TCRdb called clonotypes with MiXCR, one entry per CDR3 protein. The data contain 25,000 to 35,000 distinct CDR3 sequences, 5.5% to 8% of them seen just once; the ten biggest clones take up over 9.5%. Sequenced input: blood, either unsorted or a sorted T cell fraction (not recorded which). Source of these receptors: a male donor with ankylosing spondylitis or in good health (not recorded which).

This clonotype was counted ten times or more. CDR3 DNA: TGTGCCAGCAGCGTGGGGAATGGCTACACCTTC. Protein: CASSVGNGYTF. The chain uses TRBV9 and TRBJ1-2; D is unclear. Germline lookup yields CDR1 SGDLS and CDR2 YYNGEE. V lost 2 bases, J lost 6 bases, and 5 bases lay in between. This CDR3 is built from 11 residues.

CDR3 DNA: TGCGCCAGCAGCTTGGTCGGAGGAGGAGCCAAAAACATTCAGTACTTC. It yields the protein CASSLVGGGAKNIQYF. The V and J genes are TRBV5-1 and TRBJ2-4; tentatively, D is TRBD2 (5 bases). V was shortened by 0 bases and J by 0 bases, with 10 bases between the two germline ends. There are 16 residues in the CDR3. Germline values: CDR1 SGHRS, CDR2 YFSETQ.

This clonotype came up many times. V usage is TRBV9 and J usage is TRBJ2-7, with a possible D match to TRBD2 (6 bases). V was clipped by 4 bases and J by 2 bases, with 16 bases between them. The CDR3 has 15 amino acids. CDR1 and CDR2 from the germline V gene are SGDLS and YYNGEE. CDR3 sequence (DNA): TGTGCCAGCAGCCTGCGGGGCGGAGCGACCTACGAGCAGTACTTC. Translated, it gives CASSLRGGATYEQYF.

This clonotype was counted many times. The gene calls are TRBV5-5 and TRBJ1-5, with no clear D. Germline V gene data show CDR1 as SGHKS and CDR2 as YYEKEE (reference sequence). The CDR3 runs to 13 residues. V lost 3 bases to trimming and J lost 7 bases, with 11 bases between them. CDR3 bases: TGTGCCAGCAGCTCTGACCTCGTACAGCCCCAGCATTTT. This gives the protein CASSSDLVQPQHF.

This clonotype appeared many times. This chain uses TRBV6-2 or TRBV6-3 with TRBJ2-1; 13 nucleotides agree with TRBD2. CDR1 and CDR2 (germline): MNHEY, SVGEGT. This CDR3 has 15 amino acids. The junction had 10 bases not matched to a gene; V was cut back by 5 bases and J by 12 bases. This chain's CDR3 is CASSRTSGSPRSQFF. The CDR3 region has the DNA TGTGCCAGCAGTCGGACTAGCGGGAGTCCTCGATCGCAGTTCTTC.

This clonotype was detected many times. This chain links TRBV20-1 with TRBJ1-2; no clear D gene. The CDR3 runs to 14 residues. Trimming pared 4 bases from V and 2 bases from J, leaving 14 bases between. Germline V gene lookup returns CDR1 DFQATT and CDR2 SNEGSKA (reference sequence). CDR3 coding DNA: TGCAGTGCTACACTATCGGACGTAAACTATGGCTACACCTTC. Translation: CSATLSDVNYGYTF.

This clonotype occurred many times. The chain employs TRBV20-1 and TRBJ1-5; D is unclear. This CDR3 has 12 amino acids. Deletions cut 3 bases from V and 5 bases from J, with 8 bases between. The germline V gene has CDR1 DFQATT and CDR2 SNEGSKA (reference sequence). The CDR3 is CSASQADQPQHF. CDR3 nucleotides: TGCAGTGCTAGTCAAGCGGATCAGCCCCAGCATTTT.

This clonotype came up many times. The chain uses TRBV7-8 and TRBJ2-1; D uncertain. With 1 base removed from V and 7 bases from J, the gap between germline ends came to 8 bases. Germline CDR1 SGHVS, CDR2 FQNEAQ. The CDR3 has 13 residues. This chain's CDR3 is CASSLELVNEQFF. CDR3 DNA: TGTGCCAGCAGCTTAGAGCTAGTAAATGAGCAGTTCTTC.

This clonotype has a count of ten or more. The chain links TRBV18 to TRBJ2-1; D call uncertain. V was pared by 5 bases and J by 5 bases, with 16 bases between. Germline assignment: CDR1 KGHSH and CDR2 LQKENI. The CDR3 loop spans 15 amino acids. In nucleotides, the CDR3 is TGTGCCAGCTCAGATGCCCAAGGGTCGAACAATGAGCAGTTCTTC. Amino acids: CASSDAQGSNNEQFF.

This clonotype was counted at least ten times. The rearrangement uses TRBV5-5 and TRBJ2-7; 11 nucleotides align to TRBD1. V trimming: 4 bases; J trimming: 3 bases; junction bases outside the gene matches: 3. The CDR3 totals 14 residues. Germline lookup yields CDR1 SGHKS and CDR2 YYEKEE (reference sequence). The CDR3 loop reads CASSHGTGGYEQYF. The CDR3 DNA sequence: TGTGCCAGCAGCCACGGGACAGGGGGCTACGAGCAGTACTTC.

Many counts were recorded for this clonotype. The gene calls are TRBV4-2 and TRBJ2-1; a possible D gene is TRBD2 (5 bases). The CDR3 is made up of 17 amino acids. V was shortened by 3 bases and J by 7 bases, with 22 bases between the two germline ends. Germline CDR1 reads LGHNA; CDR2 reads YNFKEQ. The CDR3 nucleotides read TGTGCCAGCAGCCAGCCCCCGGGTCGAGGGAACTGGAATGAGCAGTTCTTC. Its protein product is CASSQPPGRGNWNEQFF.

This clonotype was seen ten or more times. The V gene is TRBV15, the J gene TRBJ2-5; D gene uncertain. Germline CDR1 LNHNV, CDR2 YYDKDF (reference sequence). V shed 3 bases and J shed 5 bases, with 13 bases lying between them. This CDR3 has 14 residues. CDR3 nucleotide sequence: TGTGCCACCAGCAGCGACCTGGGTAGGGAGACCCAGTACTTC. Amino acid sequence: CATSSDLGRETQYF.

This clonotype showed up many times. Here the CDR3 DNA reads TGTGCCAGCAGCCTACTAGCGGGAGGGTTGAGCGAGCAGTTCTTC. Its protein product is CASSLLAGGLSEQFF. The chain employs TRBV27 and TRBJ2-1; 13 nucleotides align to TRBD2. Germline V lookup: CDR1 MNHEY, CDR2 SMNVEV (reference sequence). This CDR3 contains 15 residues. V was pared by 6 bases and J by 10 bases, with 9 bases of the junction left unmatched.

This clonotype showed up many times. The chain couples TRBV11-2 to TRBJ2-3; D ambiguous. Trimming pared 2 bases from V and 5 bases from J, leaving 2 bases between. Looked up from germline, CDR1 is SGHAT and CDR2 is FQNNGV. The CDR3 consists of 11 residues. The CDR3 region has the DNA TGTGCCAGCAGCTTAATAGATACGCAGTATTTT. Its translation is CASSLIDTQYF.

This clonotype was observed a few times. V gene TRBV7-9 combines with J gene TRBJ2-5, with D unclear. The germline V gene has CDR1 SEHNR and CDR2 FQNEAQ (reference sequence). The CDR3 has 13 amino acids. The V gene lost 1 base and the J gene lost 5 bases, with 8 bases spanning the gap. CDR3 DNA: TGTGCCAGCAGCTTAGTGGACCTGGAGACCCAGTACTTC. It yields the protein CASSLVDLETQYF.

This clonotype has a count of ten or more. J is TRBJ2-7 and V is TRBV5-1; 8 bases are shared with TRBD1. V lost 3 bases, J lost 5 bases, and 10 bases stayed unmatched. Germline CDR1 SGHRS, CDR2 YFSETQ. This CDR3 is built from 15 residues. The chain's CDR3 is CASSWAGQALDEQYF. Here the CDR3 DNA reads TGCGCCAGCAGCTGGGCGGGACAGGCATTAGACGAGCAGTACTTC.

This clonotype was counted many times. V gene TRBV29-1 combines with J gene TRBJ1-4; D unresolved. This CDR3 is built from 13 residues. Trimming pared 4 bases from V and 0 bases from J, leaving 6 bases between. CDR1 SQVTM and CDR2 ANQGSEA come from the germline V gene. CDR3 residues: CSVAASTNEKLFF. The CDR3 DNA reads TGCAGCGTTGCGGCATCAACTAATGAAAAACTGTTTTTT.

The chain couples TRBV7-3 to TRBJ2-3, with D possibly being TRBD1 (5 bases). The length of the CDR3 is 12 residues. Trimming cost V 4 bases and J 8 bases, with 10 bases left between them. Germline lookup yields CDR1 SGHTA and CDR2 FQGTGA. The CDR3 DNA follows: TGTGCCAGCAGCTACCAGGGATCTACGCAGTATTTT. This codes for CASSYQGSTQYF.

At least ten counts were recorded for this clonotype. This chain links TRBV5-1 with TRBJ2-7, with 10 positions matching TRBD2. V lost 3 bases and J lost 1; bases outside the gene matches: 4. The CDR3 runs to 15 residues. Germline CDR1 SGHRS, CDR2 YFSETQ. In DNA, the CDR3 is TGCGCCAGCAGCTCAAATAGCGGGAGGTCCTACGAGCAGTACTTC. Translating it yields CASSSNSGRSYEQYF.

In this sample, this clonotype turned up many times. The rearrangement joins TRBV20-1 to TRBJ1-5; D possibly corresponds to TRBD1 (5 bases). Germline V gene lookup returns CDR1 DFQATT and CDR2 SNEGSKA (reference sequence). The CDR3 consists of 15 residues. The V end lost 6 bases, the J end lost 6 bases, and 21 bases lay between the germline ends. This chain's CDR3 is CSANIAGTNRQPQHF. The DNA of the CDR3 is TGCAGTGCCAACATCGCCGGGACGAACCGTCAGCCCCAGCATTTT.

This clonotype has a count of ten or more. This rearrangement joins TRBV11-3 to TRBJ2-3, with a tentative D call TRBD2 (5 bases). The CDR3 totals 15 residues. Germline CDR1 SGHNT, CDR2 YENEEA. Trimming stripped 3 bases from V and 2 bases from J, with 12 bases between. The CDR3 DNA reads as TGTGCCAGCAGCTTGAGCGGTCTAATCACAGATACGCAGTATTTT. Translation: CASSLSGLITDTQYF.

This clonotype is termed medium-sized. The chain recombines TRBV20-1 with TRBJ2-5; 7 bases are shared with TRBD2. Germline V gene sequence: CDR1 DFQATT, CDR2 SNEGSKA (reference sequence). J lost 3 bases, V lost 2 bases, and 12 bases had no gene match. This CDR3 has 16 residues. As DNA, the CDR3 is TGCAGTGCTAGACAATCGAGCGGGACGATAAAAGAGACCCAGTACTTC. Translated: CSARQSSGTIKETQYF.

The sample holds many counts of this clonotype. The rearrangement links TRBV5-6 to TRBJ2-2; no firm D call. The CDR3 sequence is 14 residues long. From germline, CDR1 is SGHDT and CDR2 YYEEEE. V gave up 3 bases and J gave up 0 bases, with 6 bases separating them. The DNA of the CDR3 is TGTGCCAGCAGCTGGGAATCGAACACCGGGGAGCTGTTTTTT. This sequence encodes CASSWESNTGELFF.

Of note for this clonotype: At one of its ends the junction is not consistent with the germline gene, which may arise from a read error. The chain has TRBV20-1 and TRBJ2-2; D gene uncertain. The CDR3 length is 15 residues. The germline gives CDR1 DFQATT, CDR2 SNEGSKA (reference sequence). In DNA form, the CDR3 reads TGCAGTGCTAGAGATGGGGTCCAGAACAGCGGGGAGCTGTTTTTT. Protein: CSARDGVQNSGELFF.

This clonotype was counted ten times or more. The V call is TRBV3-1, the J call TRBJ2-7; D not certain. The CDR3 loop spans 15 amino acids. Germline V CDR1 and CDR2: LGHDT, YNNKEL (reference sequence). V lost 4 bases and J lost 4, with 17 bases in between. For the CDR3, the DNA is TGTGCCAGCAGCCGTCGGACCCTGGGGATATACGAGCAGTACTTC. Translated: CASSRRTLGIYEQYF.

The genes are TRBV20-1 and TRBJ2-7; D is ambiguous. Germline CDR1 and CDR2: DFQATT and SNEGSKA (reference sequence). V was clipped by 6 bases and J by 0 bases, with 15 bases between them. The CDR3 covers 14 residues. The CDR3 DNA is TGCAGTGCAAAAAGGGTACTGCGCTCCTACGAGCAGTACTTC. This codes for CSAKRVLRSYEQYF.

This clonotype was seen many times. The rearrangement uses TRBV5-5 and TRBJ2-1; 8 bases are a match to TRBD2. Per germline, CDR1 SGHKS and CDR2 YYEKEE (reference sequence). The CDR3 loop spans 15 amino acids. J lost 5 bases, V lost 1 base, and 5 bases had no gene match. In DNA form, the CDR3 reads TGTGCCAGCAGCTTGTATAGCGGGAACGACAATGAGCAGTTCTTC. Translating it yields CASSLYSGNDNEQFF. Full variable domain (outside the CDR3, taken from reference TRBV5-5 and TRBJ2-1): DAGVTQSPTHLIKTRGQQVTLRCSPISGHKSVSWYQQVLGQGPQFIFQYYEKEERGRGNFPDRFSARQFPNYSSELNVNALLLGDSALYLCASSLYSGNDNEQFFGPGTRLTVL.

This clonotype showed up many times. Here the CDR3 DNA reads TGTGCCAGCAGCCTCGGACAGGGGATAGGTCAGCCCCAGCATTTT. Protein: CASSLGQGIGQPQHF. The chain employs TRBV28 and TRBJ1-5, with 9 nucleotides matching TRBD1. The germline V gene has CDR1 MDHEN and CDR2 SYDVKM. The CDR3 runs 15 residues. Germline trimming cut 6 bases from V and 6 bases from J; bases unmatched to any gene: 9.

This clonotype was found many times. V and J are TRBV29-1 and TRBJ1-2; maybe TRBD1 (5 bases). Trimming left V 8 bases short and J 3 bases short, with 19 bases between. Germline CDR1 is SQVTM and CDR2 is ANQGSEA. The CDR3 consists of 14 residues. The CDR3 region is CSSIPGAQDYGYTF. The CDR3 DNA is TGCAGCTCTATTCCCGGTGCACAGGACTATGGCTACACCTTC.

This clonotype was picked up many times. The rearrangement links TRBV7-3 to TRBJ2-1; 10 bases agree with TRBD2. Per the germline V gene, CDR1 is SGHTA and CDR2 is FQGTGA. The CDR3 is 18 amino acids. V trimming: 0 bases; J trimming: 0 bases; junction bases outside the gene matches: 5. The chain's CDR3 is CASSLTAGTSVSYNEQFF. The CDR3 nucleotides are TGTGCCAGCAGCTTAACCGCCGGGACTAGCGTCTCCTACAATGAGCAGTTCTTC.

Many counts were recorded for this clonotype. The chain couples TRBV5-1 to TRBJ2-1, with D possibly TRBD2 on 5 matching bases. The CDR3 runs to 14 residues. Trimming cost V 2 bases and J 1 base, with 7 bases left between them. CDR1 and CDR2 (germline): SGHRS, YFSETQ. CDR3 loop: CASSFGESYNEQFF. DNA of the CDR3: TGCGCCAGCAGCTTCGGGGAATCCTACAATGAGCAGTTCTTC.